These 10 T cell receptor beta chains originate from one sample sequenced in a study of shared clonotypes between healthy human individuals (TCRdb year 2020). The library came from the immunoSEQ multiplex PCR assay. TCRdb took this table from immuneACCESS and kept in-frame rearrangements with V and J called. Such tables lack part of the clones; where checked against another copy, unresolved V genes explain under half of the gap, and the rest is unexplained. The table for this sample lists about 490,000 clones; about 78% of them were counted only once. The ten largest clones take up approximately 12% of the sample. The source material was PBMCs. These receptors were collected from a middle-aged woman in good health. Some clones in this sample may be carry-over from other donors' samples.

The gene calls are TRBV19 and TRBJ1-1, with TRBD1 identical over 8 bases. V was clipped by 3 bases and J by 5 bases; unmatched bases: 5. The CDR3 runs to 14 residues. CDR1 and CDR2 (germline): LNHDA, SQIVND (reference sequence). Here the CDR3 DNA reads TGTGCCAGTAGTATTTCAGGGGGCTGGACTGAAGCTTTCTTT. Its protein is CASSISGGWTEAFF. Looking up the rest from reference TRBV19 and TRBJ1-1 gives the full variable domain: DGGITQSPKYLFRKEGQNVTLSCEQNLNHDAMYWYRQDPGQGLRLIYYSQIVNDFQKGDIAEGYSVSREKKESFPLTVTSAQKNPTAFYLCASSISGGWTEAFFGQGTRLTVV.

As to this clone: A much more abundant neighbour one base away suggests this may be a read error. Other DNA sequences in this sample translate to the same CDR3. V gene TRBV10-1 combines with J gene TRBJ2-3; no clear D. Per the germline V gene, CDR1 is WNHNN and CDR2 is SYGVQD (reference sequence). The CDR3 has 14 amino acids. CDR3 bases: TGCGCCAGCAGCGGGCCTTTTAGCACAGATACGCAGTACTTT. This codes for CASSGPFSTDTQYF.

The V and J genes are TRBV7-8 and TRBJ2-5; TRBD1 matches 8 bases. The J segment lost 8 bases and the V segment lost 1 base, leaving 12 bases of the junction unmatched. CDR3 size: 16 residues. Germline V gives CDR1 SGHVS, CDR2 FQNEAQ. The CDR3, as DNA: TGTGCCAGCAGCTTAGGACCCAGGGGGCCAGCCAATACCCAGTACTTC. Amino acid sequence: CASSLGPRGPANTQYF.

This chain connects TRBV28 to TRBJ2-5; D is unclear. Trimming left V 6 bases short and J 1 base short, with 9 bases between. Germline loops: CDR1 MDHEN, CDR2 SYDVKM. CDR3 size: 13 residues. In DNA form, the CDR3 reads TGTGCCAGCAGGGCGGCCACCCAAGAGACCCAGTACTTC. Amino acid sequence: CASRAATQETQYF.

This clone turned up a few times. This chain links TRBV11-2 with TRBJ1-2, with a weak D call TRBD1 (5 bases). Germline-derived CDR1 and CDR2 are SGHAT and FQNNGV. The CDR3 has 12 amino acids. V shed 4 bases and J shed 4 bases, with 7 bases lying between them. Here the CDR3 reads CASSWGVYGYTF. CDR3 nucleotide sequence: TGTGCCAGCAGCTGGGGCGTCTATGGCTACACCTTC.

About this clone itself: Other DNA sequences in the sample encode the same CDR3. V gene TRBV7-9 combines with J gene TRBJ2-5; maybe TRBD2 (6 bases). Trimming removed 5 bases from V and 5 bases from J, with 9 bases in between. The CDR3 runs to 12 residues. CDR1 and CDR2 from the germline V gene are SEHNR and FQNEAQ (reference sequence). This CDR3 is CASSPAGETQYF. CDR3 nucleotides: TGTGCCAGCAGCCCGGCGGGGGAGACCCAGTACTTC.

This clone has more than one count but fewer than ten. The chain has TRBV18 and TRBJ1-3; D gene uncertain. The CDR3 loop spans 15 amino acids. Trimming shortened V by 3 bases and J by 3 bases, and 12 bases separated the two germline ends. Germline CDR1 reads KGHSH; CDR2 reads LQKENI. CDR3 sequence reads: CASSPNSQIGNTIYF. DNA for the CDR3: TGTGCCAGCTCACCGAACAGTCAGATTGGAAACACCATATATTTT.

CDR3 amino acids: CASSGGPGSILYEQYF. In nucleotides, the CDR3 is TGTGCCAGCAGTGGGGGGCCTGGGTCGATCCTTTACGAGCAGTACTTC. The chain employs TRBV2 and TRBJ2-7; the D gene is possibly TRBD1 (6 bases). Germline loops: CDR1 SNHLY, CDR2 FYNNEI. The V gene lost 4 bases and the J gene lost 4 bases, with 20 bases spanning the gap. This CDR3 contains 16 residues.

The chain uses TRBV10-1 and TRBJ1-2; TRBD1 matches 8 bases. This CDR3 contains 13 residues. The germline V gene has CDR1 WNHNN and CDR2 SYGVQD (reference sequence). V lost 6 bases and J lost 7; bases outside the gene matches: 7. The CDR3 sequence: CASSETGTGGYTF. The DNA of the CDR3 is TGCGCCAGCAGCGAAACCGGGACAGGTGGCTACACCTTC.

This chain connects TRBV28 to TRBJ2-7; TRBD2 matches 15 bases. CDR1 is MDHEN, CDR2 SYDVKM, per germline. V lost 3 bases, J lost 4 bases, and 10 bases stayed unmatched. The CDR3 spans 18 residues. The CDR3 loop reads CASSFGTSGRLLAYEQYF. The CDR3 DNA reads as TGTGCCAGCAGTTTTGGGACTAGCGGGAGGCTCCTGGCTTACGAGCAGTACTTC.